This TCR beta chain was profiled in a study of T cells in Graves' hyperthyroidism and ophthalmopathy. Concerning this clonotype itself: An end of the junction differs from the germline gene, which may be a read error.

From germline, CDR1 is SEHNR and CDR2 FQNEAQ (reference sequence). The CDR3 sequence is 15 residues long. Amplification targeted TCR beta CDR3 regions from RNA transcripts. With the HTBI primer set, the TCR CDR3 went through a first round of RT-PCR. TCRdb fed the multiplex PCR reads into MiXCR, producing one record per CDR3 protein. The repertoire holds about 98,000 distinct CDR3 sequences, with approximately 42% as singletons. This TCR came from a woman aged 30 to 39 with Graves' hyperthyroidism. Sequenced: peripheral blood or thyroid tissue (not recorded which). The chain is built from TRBV7-9 and TRBJ2-6; possibly TRBD1 for D (5 bases). The CDR3 reads CAGSSETSGANALTF. CDR3 nucleotide sequence: TGTGCCGGCAGCTCCGAGACCTCTGGGGCCAACGCCCTGACTTTC.